The 25 T cell receptor beta chains reported below all come from one sample, sequenced in a study of blood T cell repertoires in COVID-19. Sequenced by immunoSEQ multiplex PCR; TCRdb stores in-frame clones only, minus some. The repertoire holds approximately 360,000 clones, with approximately 89% as singletons. Specimen: PBMCs or T cells enriched from blood (not recorded which). The receptors come from a man aged 40-50 years in a cohort exposed to, infected with or recovered from COVID-19 (not recorded which).

The rearrangement links TRBV7-6 to TRBJ2-1; 8 nucleotides align to TRBD2. Germline trimming cut 1 base from V and 6 bases from J; bases unmatched to any gene: 5. Germline assignment: CDR1 SGHVS and CDR2 FNYEAQ. The CDR3 is 15 residues long. CDR3 amino acids: CASSLDGRAGNEQFF. CDR3 coding DNA: TGTGCCAGCAGCTTAGACGGGAGGGCCGGCAATGAGCAGTTCTTC. Full variable domain (outside the CDR3, taken from reference TRBV7-6 and TRBJ2-1): GAGVSQSPRYKVTKRGQDVALRCDPISGHVSLYWYRQALGQGPEFLTYFNYEAQQDKSGLPNDRFSAERPEGSISTLTIQRTEQRDSAMYRCASSLDGRAGNEQFFGPGTRLTVL.

The rearrangement links TRBV19 to TRBJ1-4; the D gene is possibly TRBD1 (6 bases). This CDR3 is built from 15 residues. From germline, CDR1 is LNHDA and CDR2 SQIVND (reference sequence). The V end lost 1 base, the J end lost 4 bases, and 10 bases lay between the germline ends. The CDR3 loop reads CASSIAGAVNEKLFF. DNA for the CDR3: TGTGCCAGTAGTATAGCAGGGGCTGTTAATGAAAAACTGTTTTTT.

V gene TRBV24-1 combines with J gene TRBJ2-1; D is possibly TRBD1 (6 bases). Per germline, CDR1 KGHDR and CDR2 SFDVKD. Trimming stripped 2 bases from V and 9 bases from J, with 16 bases between. The CDR3 is 15 residues long. This CDR3 is CATSDSPAGDGEQFF. In DNA, the CDR3 is TGTGCCACCAGTGATTCCCCCGCAGGGGATGGTGAGCAGTTCTTC.

The gene calls are TRBV27 and TRBJ2-5; 8 bases align to TRBD1. CDR3 length equals 14 residues. The germline CDR1 and CDR2 sequences are MNHEY and SMNVEV (reference sequence). J lost 5 bases, V lost 4 bases, and 6 bases had no gene match. This chain's CDR3 is CASSSPGQEETQYF. In nucleotides, the CDR3 is TGTGCCAGCAGTTCCCCGGGACAGGAGGAGACCCAGTACTTC.

This clone is a singleton in its sample. The V gene is TRBV27, the J gene TRBJ1-2, with a weak D call TRBD1 (5 bases). CDR1 and CDR2 (germline): MNHEY, SMNVEV (reference sequence). The CDR3 length is 13 residues. With 4 bases removed from V and 2 bases from J, the gap between germline ends came to 8 bases. CDR3: CASSSQGNYGYTF. The CDR3 bases are TGTGCCAGCAGTTCGCAGGGAAACTATGGCTACACCTTC.

This rearrangement joins TRBV19 to TRBJ2-6, with D possibly TRBD2 on 6 matching bases. The V and J ends lost 9 bases and 0 bases respectively, with 15 bases between them. CDR3 length equals 16 residues. Per germline, CDR1 LNHDA and CDR2 SQIVND (reference sequence). DNA for the CDR3: TGTGCCAGCAATCCGGGACTGAACTCTGGGGCCAACGTCCTGACTTTC. Amino acids: CASNPGLNSGANVLTF.

The genes are TRBV7-2 and TRBJ1-5; TRBD1 aligns across 7 bases. The CDR3 is 13 amino acids. Per germline, CDR1 SGHTA and CDR2 FQGNSA. J gave up 7 bases and V 3 bases, and 3 bases lay outside the gene matches. CDR3 in DNA: TGTGCCAGCAGCTTTACAGGGGTACAGCCCCAGCATTTT. This gives the protein CASSFTGVQPQHF.

V and J are TRBV30 and TRBJ1-1; maybe TRBD1 (6 bases). The V end lost 3 bases, the J end lost 3 bases, and 11 bases lay between the germline ends. Germline assignment: CDR1 GTSNPN and CDR2 SVGIG (reference sequence). CDR3 length: 13 residues. The CDR3 here is CAWRRGGHTEAFF. The DNA for the CDR3 is TGTGCCTGGAGGCGGGGGGGCCACACTGAAGCTTTCTTT.

This clone was seen once. This chain connects TRBV14 to TRBJ2-3, with no clear D. The CDR3 has 14 amino acids. In germline, CDR1 is SGHDN, CDR2 FVKESK. V gave up 1 base and J gave up 3 bases, with 8 bases separating them. The CDR3 spells CASSQAVRTDTQYF. CDR3 sequence (DNA): TGTGCCAGCAGCCAAGCGGTCCGAACAGATACGCAGTATTTT. Combining the CDR3 with reference TRBV14 and TRBJ2-3 gives the whole variable domain EAGVTQFPSHSVIEKGQTVTLRCDPISGHDNLYWYRRVMGKEIKFLLHFVKESKQDESGMPNNRFLAERTGGTYSTLKVQPAELEDSGVYFCASSQAVRTDTQYFGPGTRLTVL.

The chain has TRBV7-8 and TRBJ1-2; D uncertain. The CDR3 length is 14 residues. Germline CDR1 reads SGHVS; CDR2 reads FQNEAQ. Trimming removed 5 bases at V and 0 bases at J, with 10 bases between. This CDR3 is CASSLSRTNYGYTF. As DNA, the CDR3 is TGTGCCAGCAGCCTCTCGAGAACTAACTATGGCTACACCTTC.

J is TRBJ2-1 and V is TRBV7-3, with D possibly being TRBD2 (6 bases). Per germline, CDR1 SGHTA and CDR2 FQGTGA. This CDR3 comprises 16 residues. V was shortened by 1 base and J by 5 bases, with 15 bases between the two germline ends. CDR3 coding DNA: TGTGCCAGCAGCTTAAGACCAGCGGGCCTCAACAATGAGCAGTTCTTC. Translation: CASSLRPAGLNNEQFF.

This sequence joins TRBV10-1 and TRBJ2-7; TRBD1 matches at 12 bases. CDR3 length: 16 amino acids. Germline CDR1 and CDR2: WNHNN and SYGVQD (reference sequence). Trimming cost V 3 bases and J 3 bases; bases outside gene matches: 6. CDR3 nucleotides: TGCGCCAGCAGTGATGTCCGGGACAGGGGGCTCTACGAGCAGTACTTC. Protein sequence: CASSDVRDRGLYEQYF.

The V and J genes are TRBV30 and TRBJ2-2, with TRBD2 as a possible D gene (7 bases). This CDR3 region has 15 residues. Germline CDR1 GTSNPN, CDR2 SVGIG (reference sequence). V was clipped by 2 bases and J by 4 bases, with 14 bases between them. The CDR3 region is CAWSREGVRTGELFF. Here the CDR3 DNA reads TGTGCCTGGAGTAGGGAGGGGGTTCGCACCGGGGAGCTGTTTTTT.

V usage is TRBV6-5 and J usage is TRBJ2-7; 7 positions agree with TRBD1. The CDR3 length is 15 residues. Germline V lookup: CDR1 MNHEY, CDR2 SVGAGI. J gave up 3 bases and V 6 bases, and 11 bases lay outside the gene matches. The CDR3 loop reads CASRPPGGKFYEQYF. As DNA, the CDR3 is TGTGCCAGCAGGCCTCCAGGGGGTAAATTCTACGAGCAGTACTTC.

The chain combines TRBV2 with TRBJ2-1, with 13 bases aligning to TRBD2. The CDR3 has 19 residues. Germline lookup yields CDR1 SNHLY and CDR2 FYNNEI. The junction had 11 bases not matched to a gene; V was cut back by 6 bases and J by 0 bases. CDR3 sequence: CASSSSTSGRTSSYNEQFF. The CDR3 DNA follows: TGTGCCAGCAGCTCCTCGACTAGCGGGAGGACAAGCTCCTACAATGAGCAGTTCTTC. Using reference TRBV2 and TRBJ2-1 for the parts outside the CDR3, the full variable domain is EPEVTQTPSHQVTQMGQEVILRCVPISNHLYFYWYRQILGQKVEFLVSFYNNEISEKSEIFDDQFSVERPDGSNFTLKIRSTKLEDSAMYFCASSSSTSGRTSSYNEQFFGPGTRLTVL.

The chain employs TRBV7-9 and TRBJ2-5; no reliable D call. Between the trimmed V and J ends, which lost 5 bases and 4 bases, there was a span of 17 bases. CDR1 is SEHNR and CDR2 is FQNEAQ in the germline V gene (reference sequence). The CDR3 is 15 residues long. The CDR3 sequence: CASSKTRLRRETQYF. For the CDR3, the DNA is TGTGCCAGCAGCAAAACCAGACTCCGCAGAGAGACCCAGTACTTC.

The V gene is TRBV19, the J gene TRBJ1-5; tentatively, D is TRBD1 (6 bases). This CDR3 spans 17 amino acids. Trimming shortened V by 3 bases and J by 1 base, and 16 bases separated the two germline ends. From germline, CDR1 is LNHDA and CDR2 SQIVND (reference sequence). The DNA for the CDR3 is TGTGCCAGTAGTATCTCATCGACAGGTGGGAGCAATCAGCCCCAGCATTTT. As protein: CASSISSTGGSNQPQHF.

The CDR3 DNA follows: TGCGCCAGCAGACAGCAGGGCTCTGGAAACACCATATATTTT. This encodes CASRQQGSGNTIYF. This chain links TRBV10-2 with TRBJ1-3, with D maybe TRBD1 (5 bases). CDR1 WSHSY and CDR2 SAAADI come from the germline V gene. V was cut by 6 bases and J by 0 bases, with 9 bases left in between. The CDR3 spans 14 residues.

The gene calls are TRBV18 and TRBJ2-4; a possible D gene is TRBD1 (6 bases). Germline values: CDR1 KGHSH, CDR2 LQKENI. The CDR3 sequence is 15 residues long. Deletions cut 2 bases from V and 0 bases from J, with 8 bases between. Written as DNA, the CDR3 is TGTGCCAGCTCACCAGAGGGGGTAGCCAAAAACATTCAGTACTTC. Translating gives CASSPEGVAKNIQYF.

V is TRBV5-4 and J is TRBJ2-7; D not certain. Looked up from germline, CDR1 is SGHNT and CDR2 is YYREEE (reference sequence). This CDR3 comprises 13 residues. Trimming took off 4 bases at V and 5 bases at J, with 13 bases between the two ends. CDR3 residues: CASSAWSSHEQYF. The DNA for the CDR3 is TGTGCCAGCAGCGCTTGGAGTTCCCACGAGCAGTACTTC.

This clone was detected once. This rearrangement joins TRBV7-9 to TRBJ1-4; TRBD1 might be the D (6 bases). Germline assignment: CDR1 SEHNR and CDR2 FQNEAQ (reference sequence). V was clipped by 0 bases and J by 7 bases, with 12 bases between them. The CDR3 loop spans 15 amino acids. CDR3 region: CASSLAQGLGEKLFF. DNA of the CDR3: TGTGCCAGCAGCTTAGCACAGGGTCTAGGTGAAAAACTGTTTTTT.

The chain uses TRBV30 and TRBJ2-7; TRBD1 matches at 8 bases. The germline gives CDR1 GTSNPN, CDR2 SVGIG (reference sequence). V lost 7 bases to trimming and J lost 0 bases; unmatched junction nucleotides: 8. The CDR3 totals 14 residues. CDR3 sequence reads: CASKDRVASYEQYF. The CDR3 bases are TGTGCCTCCAAGGACAGGGTAGCCTCCTACGAGCAGTACTTC.

J is TRBJ2-3 and V is TRBV19; 8 bases fit TRBD2. J was trimmed by 0 bases and V by 5 bases; bases with no gene match: 13. CDR1 is LNHDA and CDR2 is SQIVND in the germline V gene (reference sequence). The CDR3 loop spans 18 amino acids. This CDR3 reads CASSPEAFSGSSTDTQYF. CDR3 nucleotide sequence: TGTGCCAGTAGTCCTGAGGCCTTCAGCGGGAGTAGCACAGATACGCAGTATTTT.

The chain is built from TRBV7-2 and TRBJ1-2; 9 bases line up with TRBD1. Per the germline V gene, CDR1 is SGHTA and CDR2 is FQGNSA. V was pared by 7 bases and J by 8 bases, with 17 bases of the junction left unmatched. The CDR3 contains 16 residues. CDR3 bases: TGTGCCAGCATCAGGGCATGGGACAGGGAAGGGGACGGCTACACCTTC. Its translation: CASIRAWDREGDGYTF.

The CDR3 sequence is CASSDSGSSSLGTDTQYF. In DNA, the CDR3 is TGCGCCAGCAGTGATTCCGGATCTAGCTCCCTAGGCACAGATACGCAGTATTTT. The V call is TRBV10-2, the J call TRBJ2-3; D possibly corresponds to TRBD2 (5 bases). Germline assignment: CDR1 WSHSY and CDR2 SAAADI. The CDR3 consists of 18 residues. V lost 3 bases and J lost 1, with 20 bases in between.